This TCR beta chain was obtained from a study of cytomegalovirus exposure and HLA in healthy donors. General study results and limits: The classifier was said to identify cytomegalovirus status with high specificity and sensitivity. Investigators reported more than 150 TCR beta chains as tied to cytomegalovirus. Among the sequence variants, a highly shared cluster was likely an artifact of sequencing.

Germline values: CDR1 MNHEY, CDR2 SVGAGI. This CDR3 region has 14 residues. Trimming cost V 5 bases and J 5 bases, with 12 bases left between them. About this clone: Antigen unknown.

Vbeta (60) and Jbeta (13) primers were used in the PCR. Method: immunoSEQ multiplex PCR; TCRdb's copy keeps in-frame clones and lacks some. The table has roughly 150,000 clones, around three quarters seen once; the top ten hold roughly 2.1%. This TCR derives from a man in his forties or fifties in good health and CMV-seronegative. The chain joins TRBV6-5 to TRBJ2-2; a possible D gene is TRBD2 (5 bases). The sample comprised PBMCs. The CDR3: CASSREGRTGELFF. The CDR3, as DNA: TGTGCCAGCAGTCGCGAGGGCAGAACCGGGGAGCTGTTTTTT.